The 3 T cell receptor beta chains below all came from one sample that was sequenced in a study of patients and donors after allogeneic stem cell transplantation (dated by TCRdb to the early 2020s). The protocol used for the library was RT-PCR. The instrument was a NextSeq 550. TCRdb reprocessed the public reads (quality trimming at Q25 with fastp, clone calling with MiXCR) and kept in-frame beta chains. Each CDR3 protein appears once, grouped with its most common genes and DNA. The sample contains about a million distinct CDR3 sequences, about 20% of them found a single time. The top ten clonotypes cover roughly 6.4% of the sample. Sequences were obtained from blood, either unsorted or a sorted T cell fraction (not recorded which). Receptors were obtained from a human donor who was either an allogeneic HSCT recipient or a stem cell or donor lymphocyte infusion donor (not recorded which). It is not recorded whose cells these are; they may come from a transplant donor.

In this sample, this clonotype turned up a few times. The chain links TRBV7-2 to TRBJ2-3, with D possibly being TRBD1 or TRBD2 (5 bases each). The CDR3 sequence is 16 residues long. Germline V gene sequence: CDR1 SGHTA, CDR2 FQGNSA. V was trimmed by 5 bases and J by 5 bases, leaving 20 bases between them. The CDR3: CASSLFRDLGGDTQYF. CDR3 coding DNA: TGTGCCAGCAGCCTTTTCCGGGACCTCGGCGGAGATACGCAGTATTTT.

The rearrangement joins TRBV14 to TRBJ2-5; no firm D call. This CDR3 region has 13 residues. Germline CDR1 reads SGHDN; CDR2 reads FVKESK. V lost 3 bases, J lost 5 bases, and 10 bases lay in between. The DNA for the CDR3 is TGTGCCAGCAGCCACACCGGAATTGAGACCCAGTACTTC. Amino acids: CASSHTGIETQYF.

The genes are TRBV6-4 and TRBJ2-1; no firm D call. CDR1 is MRHNA and CDR2 is SNTAGT in the germline V gene. CDR3 size: 15 residues. The V gene lost 0 bases and the J gene lost 0 bases, with 6 bases spanning the gap. The CDR3 loop reads CASSDSLLSYNEQFF. In DNA, the CDR3 is TGTGCCAGCAGTGACTCTCTCCTCTCCTACAATGAGCAGTTCTTC.